The next 26 T cell receptor beta chains were all read from a single sample in a study of metastatic and nonmetastatic thyroid tumors. TCRdb reprocessed the PCR reads via MiXCR. The profile shows more than 10,000 clones, under 25% of them singletons. Nobody among the patients had been given any treatment before thyroid surgery. Sample: adjacent normal tissue. The receptors originated from a female donor with papillary thyroid cancer or a benign thyroid nodule (not recorded which). Some clones in this sample may be carry-over from other donors' samples.

The chain combines TRBV7-8 with TRBJ2-7; no firm D call. Deletions cut 5 bases from V and 6 bases from J, with 11 bases between. The V gene's germline CDR1 is SGHVS and CDR2 FQNEAQ. The CDR3 totals 12 residues. The CDR3 here is CASSLPPAEQYF. CDR3 nucleotides: TGTGCCAGCAGCCTACCCCCTGCCGAGCAGTACTTC.

The rearrangement uses TRBV7-2 and TRBJ2-7; D call uncertain. V was cut by 7 bases and J by 0 bases, with 13 bases left in between. Germline CDR1 reads SGHTA; CDR2 reads FQGNSA. This CDR3 contains 14 residues. CDR3 nucleotide sequence: TGTGCCAGCATCATAGGCCAGAGCTCCTACGAGCAGTACTTC. It codes for CASIIGQSSYEQYF.

The J gene is TRBJ2-7, the V gene TRBV11-2; 8 bases match TRBD1. Per germline, CDR1 SGHAT and CDR2 FQNNGV. Trimming cost V 4 bases and J 7 bases; bases outside gene matches: 15. This CDR3 region has 16 residues. The CDR3 DNA reads TGTGCCAGCAGCTCCCATGTAGACAGGGGCGCGGGGGAGCAGTACTTC. Translated: CASSSHVDRGAGEQYF.

A few counts support this clone. The rearrangement uses TRBV12-3 or TRBV12-4 and TRBJ2-2; D not certain. CDR3 length: 13 residues. Deletions cut 2 bases from V and 8 bases from J, with 9 bases between. The CDR3 DNA reads as TGTGCCAGCAGTTTAAGACTCGGAGGGGAGCTGTTTTTT. This gives the protein CASSLRLGGELFF.

By sample fraction, this clone is medium-sized (0.01 to 0.1%). The chain recombines TRBV7-9 with TRBJ1-2; D uncertain. The CDR3 loop spans 14 amino acids. Germline V gives CDR1 SEHNR, CDR2 FQNEAQ (reference sequence). Deletions cut 2 bases from V and 4 bases from J, with 11 bases between. This chain's CDR3 is CASSLYGESYGYTF. Here the CDR3 DNA reads TGTGCCAGCAGCTTATACGGAGAATCCTATGGCTACACCTTC.

This clone is labeled large. The rearrangement joins TRBV28 to TRBJ1-2; tentative D call: TRBD1 (6 bases). CDR1 is MDHEN and CDR2 is SYDVKM in the germline V gene. The V end lost 5 bases, the J end lost 4 bases, and 11 bases lay between the germline ends. CDR3 length: 13 amino acids. The CDR3 coding sequence is TGTGCCAGCAGTCTCAGGGGTGGCTATGGCTACACCTTC. Translated, it gives CASSLRGGYGYTF.

The chain couples TRBV20-1 to TRBJ2-3; 7 bases agree with TRBD1. Trimming removed 7 bases from V and 4 bases from J; junction bases left unmatched: 11. In germline, CDR1 is DFQATT, CDR2 SNEGSKA (reference sequence). There are 14 residues in the CDR3. This chain's CDR3 is CSGGTDRVADTQYF. In DNA, the CDR3 is TGCAGTGGGGGAACCGACAGGGTGGCAGATACGCAGTATTTT.

This clone was counted only a few times. This chain uses TRBV12-3 or TRBV12-4 with TRBJ2-5; 11 positions agree with TRBD2. This CDR3 has 15 amino acids. With 5 bases clipped from V and 5 bases from J, the junction kept 7 bases outside the gene matches. The CDR3 sequence is CASSNSLAGGETQYF. DNA for the CDR3: TGTGCCAGCAGTAACTCTTTAGCGGGAGGGGAGACCCAGTACTTC.

This clone was detected only a few times. The conserved final phenylalanine or tryptophan is absent from the CDR3, which likely points to a read error. The chain is built from TRBV29-1 and TRBJ2-7; D possibly matches TRBD1 or TRBD2 (7 bases each). Germline-derived CDR1 and CDR2 are SQVTM and ANQGSEA. The CDR3 is made up of 14 amino acids. V lost 4 bases, J lost 6 bases, and 19 bases lay in between. The CDR3 spells CSVGKRQGEGEQYL. CDR3 nucleotide sequence: TGCAGCGTTGGTAAGAGGCAGGGGGAGGGCGAGCAGTACTTA.

The rearrangement uses TRBV28 and TRBJ1-2; a weak D match, TRBD1 (5 bases). With 5 bases removed from V and 2 bases from J, the gap between germline ends came to 12 bases. Germline CDR1 is MDHEN and CDR2 is SYDVKM. This CDR3 comprises 14 residues. CDR3 sequence (DNA): TGTGCCAGCAGTCCGACAGATTCAAACTATGGCTACACCTTC. Protein sequence: CASSPTDSNYGYTF.

Comment on this clone: An end of the junction does not agree with germline; a read error may underlie this. The chain is built from TRBV28 and TRBJ1-6; D gene unclear. CDR3 length equals 14 residues. CDR1 is MDHEN, CDR2 SYDVKM, per germline. The CDR3 is CPSSAGRVYSPLHF. CDR3 nucleotide sequence: TGTCCCAGCAGTGCCGGGAGGGTTTATTCACCCCTCCACTTT.

The chain combines TRBV30 with TRBJ1-1; D gene unclear. This CDR3 is 15 amino acids long. Germline V lookup: CDR1 GTSNPN, CDR2 SVGIG (reference sequence). The V and J ends lost 3 bases and 4 bases respectively, with 18 bases between them. CDR3 residues: CAWRLSTLWPTEAFF. CDR3 bases: TGTGCCTGGAGATTGAGTACCCTCTGGCCCACTGAAGCTTTCTTT.

As to this clone: Other DNA variants within this sample encode the same CDR3. The rearrangement uses TRBV5-1 and TRBJ2-7; 13 bases match TRBD2. The V segment lost 4 bases and the J segment 4 bases; nucleotides outside the gene matches: 2. CDR3 length: 14 residues. The germline V gene has CDR1 SGHRS and CDR2 YFSETQ. The CDR3 DNA reads as TGCGCCAGCAGCAAGGGACTAGCGGGGTACGAGCAGTACTTC. Its translation: CASSKGLAGYEQYF.

Comment on this clone: The junction does not match germline at one end; this may be a read error. The rearrangement uses TRBV7-8 and TRBJ1-2; weak D call: TRBD1 (5 bases). The CDR3 runs to 16 residues. Germline loops: CDR1 SGHVS, CDR2 FQNEAQ. The CDR3 region has the DNA TGCGCCAGCAGCTTACAGGAGGCTTCTCTGGTGCCCGGCTACACCTTC. Residues: CASSLQEASLVPGYTF. Using reference TRBV7-8 and TRBJ1-2 for the parts outside the CDR3, the full variable domain is GAGVSQSPRYKVAKRGQDVALRCDPISGHVSLFWYQQALGQGPEFLTYFQNEAQLDKSGLPSDRFFAERPEGSVSTLKIQRTQQEDSAVYLCASSLQEASLVPGYTFGSGTRLTVV.

At least ten counts were recorded for this clone. Relative to the germline gene, one junction end is altered; a read error may explain this. Other DNA sequences within the sample encode an identical CDR3. The rearrangement joins TRBV7-6 to TRBJ1-1; 10 nucleotides line up with TRBD1. The CDR3 length is 14 residues. The germline gives CDR1 SGHVS, CDR2 FNYEAQ. CDR3 sequence: CASKPGQGNTEAFF. The CDR3 DNA reads as TGTGCCAGCAAACCGGGACAGGGGAACACCGAAGCTTTCTTT.

Here the CDR3 DNA reads TGTGCCAGCAGCGTCGAGACTAGCGGAATTTCCTACGAGCAGTACTTC. This codes for CASSVETSGISYEQYF. This sequence joins TRBV11-1 and TRBJ2-7; 9 nucleotides agree with TRBD2. The germline CDR1 and CDR2 sequences are SGHAT and FQDESV (reference sequence). The CDR3 totals 16 residues. The trim removed 5 bases at V and 1 base at J, leaving 9 bases unmatched.

The rearrangement joins TRBV7-8 to TRBJ2-7; possible D gene TRBD2, 5 bases. The length of the CDR3 is 14 residues. CDR1 SGHVS and CDR2 FQNEAQ come from the germline V gene. V was cut by 2 bases and J by 1 base, with 9 bases left in between. CDR3 protein: CASSLRRTSYEQYF. The CDR3 DNA reads as TGTGCCAGCAGCTTACGGCGGACTTCCTACGAGCAGTACTTC. Full variable domain (outside the CDR3, taken from reference TRBV7-8 and TRBJ2-7): GAGVSQSPRYKVAKRGQDVALRCDPISGHVSLFWYQQALGQGPEFLTYFQNEAQLDKSGLPSDRFFAERPEGSVSTLKIQRTQQEDSAVYLCASSLRRTSYEQYFGPGTRLTVT.

This clone was picked up many times. This chain links TRBV7-2 with TRBJ1-1; weak D call: TRBD1 (5 bases). Germline V CDR1 and CDR2: SGHTA, FQGNSA. CDR3 size: 19 residues. Trimming left V 1 base short and J 8 bases short, with 29 bases between. In DNA, the CDR3 is TGTGCCAGCAGCTTAGTCGGCTCCACGGCCCGTCCCTACAGGTTAGAAGCTTTCTTT. Translation gives CASSLVGSTARPYRLEAFF.

This clone was recorded at least ten times. The chain is built from TRBV7-6 and TRBJ1-5; TRBD1 matches at 9 bases. After removal of 5 bases from V and 0 bases from J, the junction contained 14 bases not matched to a gene. This CDR3 has 19 residues. Germline lookup yields CDR1 SGHVS and CDR2 FNYEAQ. This chain's CDR3 is CASSSGGLRDRDSNQPQHF. The CDR3 bases are TGTGCCAGCAGCAGCGGAGGCCTCCGGGACAGGGATAGCAATCAGCCCCAGCATTTT.

This clone appeared many times. A much larger clone lies one base from this, so it may be a read error. The same CDR3 can be traced to other DNA sequences in this sample. The rearrangement joins TRBV30 to TRBJ2-2, with D possibly being TRBD2 (6 bases). Looked up from germline, CDR1 is GTSNPN and CDR2 is SVGIG (reference sequence). The CDR3 spans 16 residues. DNA for the CDR3: TGCGCCTGGAGGGATTTAAGGCTTGGAAACACCGGGGAGCTGTTTTTT. It yields the protein CAWRDLRLGNTGELFF. The full variable domain, its missing parts supplied by reference TRBV30 and TRBJ2-2, is SQTIHQWPATLVQPVGSPLSLECTVEGTSNPNLYWYRQAAGRGLQLLFYSVGIGQISSEVPQNLSASRPQDRQFILSSKKLLLSDSGFYLCAWRDLRLGNTGELFFGEGSRLTVL.

This clone was seen repeatedly, ten times or more. The rearrangement joins TRBV15 to TRBJ2-6; TRBD1 aligns across 11 bases. CDR3 length equals 18 residues. Germline assignment: CDR1 LNHNV and CDR2 YYDKDF (reference sequence). J was trimmed by 1 base and V by 2 bases; bases with no gene match: 4. The DNA for the CDR3 is TGTGCCACCAGCAGACCGGGACAGGGGGGTTCTGGGGCCAACGTCCTGACTTTC. It specifies CATSRPGQGGSGANVLTF. The variable domain in full, completed from reference TRBV15 and TRBJ2-6, reads DAMVIQNPRYQVTQFGKPVTLSCSQTLNHNVMYWYQQKSSQAPKLLFHYYDKDFNNEADTPDNFQSRRPNTSFCFLDIRSPGLGDTAMYLCATSRPGQGGSGANVLTFGAGSRLTVL.

This sequence joins TRBV6-1 and TRBJ2-7; D is possibly TRBD2 (7 bases). Germline V gene data show CDR1 as MNHNS and CDR2 as SASEGT. V lost 3 bases and J lost 4, with 22 bases in between. The CDR3 consists of 17 residues. The CDR3 sequence: CASSDPSGGLPWYEQYF. The CDR3 DNA follows: TGTGCCAGCAGTGATCCCTCCGGGGGGCTTCCTTGGTACGAGCAGTACTTC.

The rearrangement links TRBV7-9 to TRBJ1-1; D uncertain. V shed 4 bases and J shed 5 bases, with 5 bases lying between them. The CDR3 totals 11 residues. Per the germline V gene, CDR1 is SEHNR and CDR2 is FQNEAQ (reference sequence). CDR3 loop: CASSSSTEAFF. CDR3 DNA sequence: TGTGCCAGCAGCTCCAGTACTGAAGCTTTCTTT. The entire variable domain, with the rest obtained from reference TRBV7-9 and TRBJ1-1, is as follows: DTGVSQNPRHKITKRGQNVTFRCDPISEHNRLYWYRQTLGQGPEFLTYFQNEAQLEKSRLLSDRFSAERPKGSFSTLEIQRTEQGDSAMYLCASSSSTEAFFGQGTRLTVV.

This clone was seen more than once but under ten times. The chain employs TRBV27 and TRBJ2-2; 7 nucleotides match TRBD1. Trimming took 7 bases from V and 2 from J; bases not matched to a gene: 4. This CDR3 comprises 14 residues. CDR1 and CDR2 from the germline V gene are MNHEY and SMNVEV (reference sequence). The CDR3 DNA follows: TGTGCCAGCAAGGGGACAGATAACACCGGGGAGCTGTTTTTT. Residues: CASKGTDNTGELFF.

By share, this clone counts as large. The J gene is TRBJ2-7, the V gene TRBV2, with 9 bases aligning to TRBD1. Germline V gene lookup returns CDR1 SNHLY and CDR2 FYNNEI. J gave up 5 bases and V 3 bases, and 8 bases lay outside the gene matches. The CDR3 is 15 amino acids. The CDR3 DNA reads as TGTGCCAGCAGTGAGAGGGCGGGACAGGGTAACGAGCAGTACTTC. This translates into CASSERAGQGNEQYF.

This clone came up a few times. The chain has TRBV6-1 and TRBJ1-1; 7 bases are shared with TRBD1. The junction had 6 bases not matched to a gene; V was cut back by 1 base and J by 1 base. Germline V CDR1 and CDR2: MNHNS, SASEGT. CDR3 length equals 16 residues. The CDR3 region is CASSEGGGGANTEAFF. CDR3 sequence (DNA): TGTGCCAGCAGTGAAGGAGGAGGGGGCGCGAACACTGAAGCTTTCTTT.